Presented here are 26 T cell receptor beta chains from one specimen sequenced in a study of vaccination effects on CD4 cells after COVID-19. The repertoire was sequenced with immunoSEQ multiplex PCR; TCRdb's copy has only in-frame clones and lacks some. This table has tens of thousands of clones, about 81% appearing once. These receptors lack a known antigen. Under the ViraFEST assay, PBMC were stimulated with viral peptide pools so that antigen-specific CD4+ T cells expanded. Sequencing was performed afterwards. Scientists isolated CD4+ T cells after a roughly ten-day culture period ended. Participants each got two BNT162b2 or mRNA-1273 vaccine doses. The sample here was CD4+ T cells from PBMCs cultured with HCoV-229E spike peptides, taken after COVID-19 vaccination. The receptors originated from a human donor who received a COVID-19 vaccine.

The gene calls are TRBV28 and TRBJ2-2; TRBD2 might be the D (5 bases). Trimming cost V 1 base and J 13 bases, with 10 bases left between them. The V gene's germline CDR1 is MDHEN and CDR2 SYDVKM. This CDR3 has 12 residues. DNA for the CDR3: TGTGCCAGCAGTTTATTCAAAGGAGGGCTGTTTTTT. Translation gives CASSLFKGGLFF.

V usage is TRBV12-3 or TRBV12-4 and J usage is TRBJ1-1; 7 bases are shared with TRBD1. The CDR3 is 11 residues long. The junction had 4 bases not matched to a gene; V was cut back by 6 bases and J by 9 bases. In nucleotides, the CDR3 is TGTGCCAGCAGCCTGGGACAGAAAGCTTTCTTT. Its translation: CASSLGQKAFF.

This clone was counted between two and nine times. This chain links TRBV6-5 with TRBJ2-4, with 7 bases identical to TRBD1. The germline gives CDR1 MNHEY, CDR2 SVGAGI. Trimming removed 6 bases from V and 8 bases from J; junction bases left unmatched: 10. CDR3 length equals 14 residues. CDR3 residues: CASSYDRVRDIQYF. CDR3 nucleotide sequence: TGTGCCAGCAGCTACGACAGGGTTAGGGACATTCAGTACTTC.

This chain uses TRBV2 with TRBJ2-4, with no clear D. Trimming pared 6 bases from V and 11 bases from J, leaving 14 bases between. The CDR3 sequence is 12 residues long. Per germline, CDR1 SNHLY and CDR2 FYNNEI. For the CDR3, the DNA is TGTGCCAGCAGGGGCCGAGAGATTTTTCAGTACTTC. Its translation: CASRGREIFQYF.

The chain uses TRBV6-6 and TRBJ2-5; 10 bases map to TRBD1. The CDR3 runs 13 residues. Germline CDR1 and CDR2: MNHNY and SVGAGI (reference sequence). Germline trimming cut 6 bases from V and 4 bases from J; bases unmatched to any gene: 2. The CDR3 bases are TGTGCCAGCAGGAGGACAGGGGGAGAGACCCAGTACTTC. Its protein product is CASRRTGGETQYF.

The chain combines TRBV6-6 with TRBJ2-5; 10 bases are a match to TRBD1. V lost 4 bases to trimming and J lost 4 bases; unmatched junction nucleotides: 3. Per the germline V gene, CDR1 is MNHNY and CDR2 is SVGAGI (reference sequence). This CDR3 region has 14 residues. The CDR3 is CASSSGTGVETQYF. The CDR3 coding sequence is TGTGCCAGCAGTTCCGGGACAGGGGTAGAGACCCAGTACTTC.

The chain is built from TRBV27 and TRBJ1-2; TRBD1 aligns across 7 bases. Per germline, CDR1 MNHEY and CDR2 SMNVEV (reference sequence). The junction had 14 bases not matched to a gene; V was cut back by 6 bases and J by 4 bases. This CDR3 comprises 16 residues. CDR3 DNA sequence: TGTGCCAGCAGACGAATCCAGGGGGTAGATTTCTATGGCTACACCTTC. Translated, it gives CASRRIQGVDFYGYTF.

The gene calls are TRBV6-5 and TRBJ1-4; D call uncertain. CDR3 length: 13 amino acids. Trimming shortened V by 9 bases and J by 7 bases, and 15 bases separated the two germline ends. The germline gives CDR1 MNHEY, CDR2 SVGAGI. CDR3 coding DNA: TGTGCCAGTCGAGCGTCGAGGCTTGAAAAACTGTTTTTT. This translates into CASRASRLEKLFF.

This rearrangement joins TRBV10-3 to TRBJ1-1; 8 positions match TRBD1. With 6 bases clipped from V and 2 bases from J, the junction kept 2 bases outside the gene matches. The CDR3 contains 13 residues. Germline V gives CDR1 ENHRY, CDR2 SYGVKD. DNA of the CDR3: TGTGCCATCAGAGACAGGGGAAACACTGAAGCTTTCTTT. Amino acids: CAIRDRGNTEAFF.

The rearrangement links TRBV6-1 to TRBJ1-1; no clear D. Germline lookup yields CDR1 MNHNS and CDR2 SASEGT. Between the trimmed V and J ends, which lost 2 bases and 7 bases, there was a span of 8 bases. The CDR3 contains 12 residues. The CDR3 DNA reads as TGTGCCAGCAGTGAACGAATATTTGAAGCTTTCTTT. Translating it yields CASSERIFEAFF.

The rearrangement links TRBV12-3 or TRBV12-4 to TRBJ1-2; D not resolved. V was pared by 1 base and J by 5 bases, with 8 bases between. The CDR3 loop spans 13 amino acids. Here the CDR3 reads CASSLGQLYGYTF. CDR3 bases: TGTGCCAGCAGTTTAGGGCAGCTGTATGGCTACACCTTC.

This clone has just one count. This chain joins TRBV5-1 and TRBJ2-3; 9 nucleotides agree with TRBD1. Losses at the gene ends were 1 base for V and 5 bases for J; bases not matched to a gene: 5. Germline values: CDR1 SGHRS, CDR2 YFSETQ. This CDR3 region has 15 residues. This CDR3 reads CASSLTGGMRDTQYF. DNA for the CDR3: TGCGCCAGCAGCTTGACAGGGGGCATGAGAGATACGCAGTATTTT.

The chain is built from TRBV27 and TRBJ1-3, with D possibly being TRBD1 (5 bases). Between the trimmed V and J ends, which lost 4 bases and 3 bases, there was a span of 10 bases. The CDR3 spans 14 residues. Germline-derived CDR1 and CDR2 are MNHEY and SMNVEV (reference sequence). The CDR3 sequence: CASSSRRDGNTIYF. The CDR3 DNA sequence: TGTGCCAGCAGTTCCCGCAGGGATGGAAACACCATATATTTT.

The V call is TRBV18, the J call TRBJ1-1, with unresolved D. This CDR3 contains 16 residues. In germline, CDR1 is KGHSH, CDR2 LQKENI. V lost 1 base to trimming and J lost 2 bases, with 14 bases between them. The CDR3 region has the DNA TGTGCCAGCTCACCACTTTATGCTGATCTTAACACTGAAGCTTTCTTT. It translates to CASSPLYADLNTEAFF.

In nucleotides, the CDR3 is TGTGCCACCAGTGATGACGGGATCTCAAGCACAGATACGCAGTATTTT. Residues: CATSDDGISSTDTQYF. The chain is built from TRBV24-1 and TRBJ2-3; TRBD2 might be the D (5 bases). The CDR3 extends over 16 amino acids. Germline loops: CDR1 KGHDR, CDR2 SFDVKD. V was shortened by 3 bases and J by 0 bases, with 12 bases between the two germline ends.

This clone was detected a few times. The V call is TRBV24-1, the J call TRBJ2-2; D may be TRBD1 or TRBD2 (5 bases each). The V gene's germline CDR1 is KGHDR and CDR2 SFDVKD. V gave up 5 bases and J gave up 4 bases, with 22 bases separating them. This CDR3 is 18 amino acids long. CDR3 sequence: CATSGEKTKGVSTGELFF. The DNA for the CDR3 is TGTGCCACCAGTGGGGAGAAGACGAAAGGGGTGAGCACCGGGGAGCTGTTTTTT.

The J gene is TRBJ1-2, the V gene TRBV3-1 (or the pseudogene TRBV3-2); no clear D. The CDR3 is 14 residues long. The germline V gene has CDR1 LGHDT and CDR2 YNNKEL (reference sequence). V lost 1 base to trimming and J lost 2 bases, with 8 bases between them. Here the CDR3 reads CASSQVSGNYGYTF. The DNA for the CDR3 is TGTGCCAGCAGCCAAGTTTCCGGGAACTATGGCTACACCTTC.

The J gene is TRBJ2-7, the V gene TRBV11-3; D not certain. The CDR3 is made up of 14 amino acids. The V end was cut by 5 bases, the J end by 6 bases, with 17 bases between. Per the germline V gene, CDR1 is SGHNT and CDR2 is YENEEA. CDR3 nucleotide sequence: TGTGCCAGCAGCCACCCCAGGATCTGTCTCGAGCAGTACGTC. It translates to CASSHPRICLEQYV.

There are a few counts of this clone. J is TRBJ1-1 and V is TRBV28; no clear D. V lost 6 bases and J 1 base, leaving 12 bases between the germline ends. Germline V gene lookup returns CDR1 MDHEN and CDR2 SYDVKM. The CDR3 length is 14 residues. The DNA for the CDR3 is TGTGCCAGCAGCTTGCTCGGCTGGAACACTGAAGCTTTCTTT. It specifies CASSLLGWNTEAFF.

The chain recombines TRBV18 with TRBJ1-1; TRBD1 aligns across 7 bases. Trimming removed 8 bases from V and 3 bases from J; junction bases left unmatched: 3. The CDR3 totals 12 residues. Germline V lookup: CDR1 KGHSH, CDR2 LQKENI. This CDR3 reads CASNRGDTEAFF. CDR3 sequence (DNA): TGTGCCAGCAACAGGGGCGACACTGAAGCTTTCTTT. The full variable domain, completed using reference TRBV18 and TRBJ1-1, is NAGVMQNPRHLVRRRGQEARLRCSPMKGHSHVYWYRQLPEEGLKFMVYLQKENIIDESGMPKERFSAEFPKEGPSILRIQQVVRGDSAAYFCASNRGDTEAFFGQGTRLTVV.

This clone was seen only once. J is TRBJ2-5 and V is TRBV12-3 or TRBV12-4; D is ambiguous. V was cut by 7 bases and J by 1 base, with 7 bases left in between. The CDR3 consists of 12 residues. The CDR3 protein is CASTLIQETQYF. CDR3 bases: TGTGCCAGCACCCTCATCCAAGAGACCCAGTACTTC.

The chain combines TRBV5-1 with TRBJ2-2, with TRBD2 identical over 12 bases. Germline loops: CDR1 SGHRS, CDR2 YFSETQ. J was trimmed by 7 bases and V by 4 bases; bases with no gene match: 8. The CDR3 spans 16 residues. The CDR3 nucleotides read TGCGCCAGCAGCCATTCTAGCGGGGGGGCCGTCGGGGAGCTGTTTTTT. It codes for CASSHSSGGAVGELFF.

This clone was detected once. V gene TRBV27 combines with J gene TRBJ2-7; a possible D gene is TRBD2 (5 bases). Per germline, CDR1 MNHEY and CDR2 SMNVEV (reference sequence). The ends were cut back, 7 bases at V and 1 base at J, with 11 bases in the middle. The CDR3 extends over 13 amino acids. In DNA form, the CDR3 reads TGTGCCAGCAAAAAAGGAGGTTCCTACGAGCAGTACGTC. This gives the protein CASKKGGSYEQYV.

V gene TRBV7-8 combines with J gene TRBJ2-7; 7 nucleotides agree with TRBD1. The germline V gene encodes CDR1 SGHVS and CDR2 FQNEAQ. The ends lost 5 bases at V and 4 bases at J; junction bases unmatched: 5. This CDR3 has 13 amino acids. The CDR3 DNA is TGTGCCAGCAGCCCAGACAGGGCGTACGAGCAGTACGTC. As protein: CASSPDRAYEQYV.

The chain joins TRBV5-4 to TRBJ2-1; 8 positions agree with TRBD2. Unmatched junction bases numbered 4, after V lost 2 bases and J lost 0 bases. The length of the CDR3 is 16 residues. Germline CDR1 reads SGHNT; CDR2 reads YYREEE (reference sequence). CDR3 region: CASSLSGGSSYNEQFF. The CDR3 DNA follows: TGTGCCAGCAGCTTAAGCGGGGGATCCTCCTACAATGAGCAGTTCTTC.

This sequence joins TRBV15 and TRBJ1-4; D may be TRBD1 (5 bases). The V end lost 0 bases, the J end lost 8 bases, and 16 bases lay between the germline ends. CDR3 size: 16 residues. Germline V gene sequence: CDR1 LNHNV, CDR2 YYDKDF (reference sequence). CDR3 DNA: TGTGCCACCAGCAGAGACCTCGGGGGAAATGGAGAAAAACTGTTTTTT. It encodes CATSRDLGGNGEKLFF. Full variable domain (rest looked up from reference TRBV15 and TRBJ1-4): DAMVIQNPRYQVTQFGKPVTLSCSQTLNHNVMYWYQQKSSQAPKLLFHYYDKDFNNEADTPDNFQSRRPNTSFCFLDIRSPGLGDTAMYLCATSRDLGGNGEKLFFGSGTQLSVL.